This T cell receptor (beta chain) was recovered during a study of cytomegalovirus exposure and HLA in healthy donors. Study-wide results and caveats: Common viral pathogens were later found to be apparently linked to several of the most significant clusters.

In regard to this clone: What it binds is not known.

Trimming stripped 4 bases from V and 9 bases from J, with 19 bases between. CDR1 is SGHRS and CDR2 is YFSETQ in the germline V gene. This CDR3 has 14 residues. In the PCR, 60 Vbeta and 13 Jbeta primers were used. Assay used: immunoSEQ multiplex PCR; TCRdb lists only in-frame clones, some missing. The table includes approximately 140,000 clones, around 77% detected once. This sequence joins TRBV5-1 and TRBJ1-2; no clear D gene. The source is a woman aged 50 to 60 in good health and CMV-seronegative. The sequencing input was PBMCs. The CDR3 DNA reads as TGCGCCAGCAGCCCAAGGACTTCCAAACCCAGCTACACCTTC. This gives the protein CASSPRTSKPSYTF.